These 26 T cell receptor beta chains came from one sample sequenced in a study of shared clonotypes between healthy human individuals (dated by TCRdb to between 2020 and 2021). Preparation of the library involved the immunoSEQ multiplex PCR assay. TCRdb mirrors the immuneACCESS table, restricted to in-frame sequences. Some clones are absent from its copies; in checked studies, under half trace to an unresolved V gene, and the reason for the others is unknown. This sample gives about 2.4 million clones in total; approximately 93% of them show up just once. The ten largest clones add up to about 0.39% of the sample. The specimen sequenced was naive CD4+ T cells from PBMCs. According to the study, the label for this sample's cell subset or site signals: CD45RA+ positively selected. These receptors were collected from a man in his late teens or twenties in good health. Some clones in this sample may be carry-over from other donors' samples.

V is TRBV5-1 and J is TRBJ1-2; D is unresolved. V gave up 4 bases and J gave up 3 bases, with 13 bases separating them. The CDR3 extends over 14 amino acids. CDR1 is SGHRS and CDR2 is YFSETQ in the germline V gene. CDR3 sequence (DNA): TGCGCCAGCAGCCCCGGGCATCAGGACTATGGCTACACCTTC. Translating gives CASSPGHQDYGYTF.

The CDR3 DNA is TGTGCCACCAGCAGAGATCCGACTGAGCCCTACAATGAGCAGTTCTTC. As protein: CATSRDPTEPYNEQFF. The rearrangement links TRBV15 to TRBJ2-1, with D hard to call. Trimming shortened V by 0 bases and J by 2 bases, and 11 bases separated the two germline ends. The CDR3 totals 16 residues. Germline V gene sequence: CDR1 LNHNV, CDR2 YYDKDF (reference sequence).

The chain is built from TRBV5-1 and TRBJ1-4; D is unclear. CDR3 length: 13 residues. The ends were cut back, 3 bases at V and 5 bases at J, with 8 bases in the middle. The germline gives CDR1 SGHRS, CDR2 YFSETQ. CDR3: CASSYSDNEKLFF. DNA for the CDR3: TGCGCCAGCAGCTACTCGGACAATGAAAAACTGTTTTTT.

The chain uses TRBV6-6 and TRBJ2-1; 9 bases map to TRBD2. The CDR3 has 16 amino acids. V lost 8 bases and J lost 2; bases outside the gene matches: 10. In germline, CDR1 is MNHNY, CDR2 SVGAGI (reference sequence). CDR3 residues: CASGTSPWYPYNEQFF. In DNA, the CDR3 is TGTGCCAGCGGGACTAGCCCTTGGTACCCCTACAATGAGCAGTTCTTC.

This sequence joins TRBV5-4 and TRBJ2-5; tentatively, D is TRBD2 (6 bases). TRBJ2-7 matches the DNA end more closely, so the J call is doubtful. Germline CDR1 SGHNT, CDR2 YYREEE (reference sequence). The CDR3 is 14 residues long. CDR3 coding DNA: TGTGCCAGCAGCTTTGGAGGGTTAACCTACGAGCAGTACTTC. As protein: CASSFGGLTYEQYF.

V gene TRBV14 combines with J gene TRBJ2-3; D not resolved. Germline V CDR1 and CDR2: SGHDN, FVKESK. The ends were cut back, 4 bases at V and 6 bases at J, with 11 bases in the middle. This CDR3 region has 13 residues. In DNA form, the CDR3 reads TGTGCCAGCAGCCCTACCGATTGGGATACGCAGTATTTT. Encoded protein: CASSPTDWDTQYF.

The V call is TRBV18, the J call TRBJ2-5; 7 nucleotides agree with TRBD2. Trimming took 5 bases from V and 2 from J; bases not matched to a gene: 8. CDR1 is KGHSH, CDR2 LQKENI, per germline. The CDR3 totals 15 residues. CDR3 DNA sequence: TGTGCCAGCTCATCAAACAGCGGGACTCAAGAGACCCAGTACTTC. Encoded protein: CASSSNSGTQETQYF.

The genes are TRBV6-5 and TRBJ1-1, with TRBD1 matching over 8 bases. The V segment lost 7 bases and the J segment 7 bases; nucleotides outside the gene matches: 8. CDR1 and CDR2 (germline): MNHEY, SVGAGI. There are 13 residues in the CDR3. CDR3 bases: TGTGCCAGCAAACGACAGGGGAGCATTGAAGCTTTCTTT. Encoded protein: CASKRQGSIEAFF.

The chain uses TRBV7-9 and TRBJ1-5; D remains ambiguous. With 4 bases removed from V and 2 bases from J, the gap between germline ends came to 9 bases. The germline gives CDR1 SEHNR, CDR2 FQNEAQ (reference sequence). This CDR3 comprises 14 residues. The CDR3, as DNA: TGTGCCAGCAGCTCCCCAAGCGGCAATCAGCCCCAGCATTTT. As protein: CASSSPSGNQPQHF. Full variable domain (remainder filled in from reference TRBV7-9 and TRBJ1-5): DTGVSQNPRHKITKRGQNVTFRCDPISEHNRLYWYRQTLGQGPEFLTYFQNEAQLEKSRLLSDRFSAERPKGSFSTLEIQRTEQGDSAMYLCASSSPSGNQPQHFGDGTRLSIL.

V usage is TRBV28 and J usage is TRBJ1-2; D is uncertain. With 7 bases removed from V and 8 bases from J, the gap between germline ends came to 14 bases. Looked up from germline, CDR1 is MDHEN and CDR2 is SYDVKM. CDR3 size: 12 residues. CDR3 protein: CASIDRAAGYTF. The CDR3, as DNA: TGTGCCAGCATCGACCGGGCCGCGGGCTACACCTTC.

On this clone itself: This sample also contains other DNA sequences that code for the same CDR3. The genes are TRBV27 and TRBJ2-1, with 9 bases that match TRBD2. CDR1 is MNHEY and CDR2 is SMNVEV in the germline V gene (reference sequence). The V and J ends lost 3 bases and 1 base, in that order; junction bases with no gene match: 1. The CDR3 loop spans 15 amino acids. The CDR3 bases are TGTGCCAGCAGTTTTCTAGCGGGATCCTACAATGAGCAGTTCTTC. Translating it yields CASSFLAGSYNEQFF.

V and J are TRBV7-6 and TRBJ2-5, with D possibly matching TRBD1 (6 bases). Germline lookup yields CDR1 SGHVS and CDR2 FNYEAQ. The CDR3 runs to 14 residues. V was trimmed by 2 bases and J by 5 bases, leaving 12 bases between them. As DNA, the CDR3 is TGTGCCAGCAGCTTAAATACAGGGAAGGAGACCCAGTACTTC. Residues: CASSLNTGKETQYF.

The chain couples TRBV11-3 to TRBJ2-1, with TRBD2 identical over 7 bases. J gave up 7 bases and V 5 bases, and 17 bases lay outside the gene matches. The CDR3 is made up of 17 amino acids. The germline CDR1 and CDR2 sequences are SGHNT and YENEEA. The CDR3 sequence is CASSPGHSGWGGNEQFF. CDR3 sequence (DNA): TGTGCCAGCAGCCCAGGGCACAGCGGTTGGGGGGGGAATGAGCAGTTCTTC. The whole variable domain, remainder taken from reference TRBV11-3 and TRBJ2-1, is EAGVVQSPRYKIIEKKQPVAFWCNPISGHNTLYWYLQNLGQGPELLIRYENEEAVDDSQLPKDRFSAERLKGVDSTLKIQPAELGDSAVYLCASSPGHSGWGGNEQFFGPGTRLTVL.

As regards this clone: Other DNA variants within this sample encode the same CDR3. This rearrangement joins TRBV5-6 to TRBJ2-6; D remains ambiguous. The CDR3 has 14 amino acids. Germline V CDR1 and CDR2: SGHDT, YYEEEE. Trimming pared 5 bases from V and 2 bases from J, leaving 8 bases between. The CDR3 loop reads CASSPLTGANVLTF. In DNA, the CDR3 is TGTGCCAGCAGTCCCCTAACTGGGGCCAACGTCCTGACTTTC. Full variable domain (missing parts from reference TRBV5-6 and TRBJ2-6): DAGVTQSPTHLIKTRGQQVTLRCSPKSGHDTVSWYQQALGQGPQFIFQYYEEEERQRGNFPDRFSGHQFPNYSSELNVNALLLGDSALYLCASSPLTGANVLTFGAGSRLTVL.

This chain links TRBV29-1 with TRBJ2-7; TRBD1 matches 7 bases. V lost 5 bases to trimming and J lost 0 bases; unmatched junction nucleotides: 4. The CDR3 has 13 residues. The germline gives CDR1 SQVTM, CDR2 ANQGSEA. The CDR3 protein is CSVRGQFSYEQYF. CDR3 coding DNA: TGCAGCGTTAGGGGACAGTTCTCCTACGAGCAGTACTTC.

In this sample, this clone turned up once. The V and J genes are TRBV5-4 and TRBJ2-5; no clear D gene. The CDR3 is 15 residues long. The germline gives CDR1 SGHNT, CDR2 YYREEE (reference sequence). V was shortened by 0 bases and J by 1 base, with 10 bases between the two germline ends. CDR3 in DNA: TGTGCCAGCAGCTTGGCTACGGGCCTCCAAGAGACCCAGTACTTC. This gives the protein CASSLATGLQETQYF. Supplemented by reference TRBV5-4 and TRBJ2-5, the full variable domain reads ETGVTQSPTHLIKTRGQQVTLRCSSQSGHNTVSWYQQALGQGPQFIFQYYREEENGRGNFPPRFSGLQFPNYSSELNVNALELDDSALYLCASSLATGLQETQYFGPGTRLLVL.

This rearrangement joins TRBV4-1 to TRBJ2-7; D uncertain. V lost 1 base and J 7 bases, leaving 11 bases between the germline ends. This CDR3 spans 13 amino acids. Looked up from germline, CDR1 is MGHRA and CDR2 is YSYEKL. The CDR3 bases are TGCGCCAGCAGCCAAGTTTCCATTGGAGAGCAGTACTTC. Translation: CASSQVSIGEQYF.

The chain carries TRBV2 and TRBJ1-5; D is possibly TRBD1 (6 bases). Germline V gives CDR1 SNHLY, CDR2 FYNNEI. The CDR3 is 18 amino acids. V shed 6 bases and J shed 1 base, with 22 bases lying between them. The CDR3 DNA reads TGTGCCAGCAGCCAAAACGCGGGGGGGCGTCGGAGCAATCAGCCCCAGCATTTT. This translates into CASSQNAGGRRSNQPQHF. Variable domain in full (rest from reference TRBV2 and TRBJ1-5): EPEVTQTPSHQVTQMGQEVILRCVPISNHLYFYWYRQILGQKVEFLVSFYNNEISEKSEIFDDQFSVERPDGSNFTLKIRSTKLEDSAMYFCASSQNAGGRRSNQPQHFGDGTRLSIL.

With respect to this clone: The identical CDR3 is also encoded by other nucleotide sequences in the sample. V usage is TRBV7-9 and J usage is TRBJ1-1; D is unresolved. Deletions cut 3 bases from V and 1 base from J, with 6 bases between. The CDR3 covers 13 residues. Germline loops: CDR1 SEHNR, CDR2 FQNEAQ (reference sequence). The CDR3 is CASSFSQNTEAFF. In nucleotides, the CDR3 is TGTGCCAGCAGCTTCTCCCAGAACACTGAAGCTTTCTTT.

As to this clone: This sample also contains other DNA sequences that code for the same CDR3. This chain connects TRBV7-9 to TRBJ2-7; D tentatively fits TRBD1 or TRBD2 (5 bases each). V was trimmed by 5 bases and J by 0 bases, leaving 17 bases between them. Germline values: CDR1 SEHNR, CDR2 FQNEAQ (reference sequence). The CDR3 runs to 16 residues. The CDR3 region has the DNA TGTGCCAGCAGCCTCGCCGGGACCGAAAGCTCCTACGAGCAGTACTTC. Protein product: CASSLAGTESSYEQYF.

The gene calls are TRBV7-3 and TRBJ1-2; D not certain. Germline loops: CDR1 SGHTA, CDR2 FQGTGA. This CDR3 contains 14 residues. V lost 4 bases, J lost 4 bases, and 13 bases lay in between. The CDR3 DNA reads TGTGCCAGCAGCTCCGGCCTTGAGGGCTATGGCTACACCTTC. Its protein is CASSSGLEGYGYTF.

The V call is TRBV10-3, the J call TRBJ2-5; weak D call: TRBD1 (6 bases). Trimming cost V 2 bases and J 5 bases, with 18 bases left between them. Germline CDR1 is ENHRY and CDR2 is SYGVKD. The CDR3 has 16 residues. The CDR3 here is CAISEPRKGERETQYF. CDR3 bases: TGTGCCATCAGTGAGCCCCGAAAGGGGGAGAGGGAGACCCAGTACTTC.

This clone was counted once. The CDR3 DNA follows: TGCGCCAGCGCCGCCGGACAGGGGGCGCGAACCGGGGAGCTGTTTTTT. It encodes CASAAGQGARTGELFF. The chain recombines TRBV5-1 with TRBJ2-2, with 11 bases aligning to TRBD1. Germline CDR1 reads SGHRS; CDR2 reads YFSETQ. Trimming removed 7 bases from V and 5 bases from J; junction bases left unmatched: 10. CDR3 size: 16 residues.

This clone was recorded only once. This rearrangement joins TRBV5-1 to TRBJ2-5; TRBD2 agrees at 11 bases. With V trimmed by 2 bases and J by 3 bases, 3 bases remained unmatched. Germline CDR1 and CDR2: SGHRS and YFSETQ. The CDR3 is 15 amino acids. As DNA, the CDR3 is TGCGCCAGCAGCTTAATGGGACTAGCGGAAGAGACCCAGTACTTC. This sequence encodes CASSLMGLAEETQYF.

This clone has only one observation. Other DNA sequences in this specimen translate into the identical CDR3. The rearrangement links TRBV5-6 to TRBJ1-2; D unresolved. Trimming removed 6 bases at V and 4 bases at J, with 13 bases between. Germline CDR1 reads SGHDT; CDR2 reads YYEEEE. CDR3 length: 13 amino acids. The CDR3 region is CASTLGVGYGYTF. The DNA for the CDR3 is TGTGCCAGCACCCTCGGGGTGGGCTATGGCTACACCTTC.

The gene calls are TRBV18 and TRBJ1-2; D not certain. CDR1 and CDR2 (germline): KGHSH, LQKENI. The CDR3 has 14 residues. V lost 2 bases and J lost 2, with 9 bases in between. The CDR3 nucleotides are TGTGCCAGCTCACCAGTCGTCAAGAACTATGGCTACACCTTC. Amino acids: CASSPVVKNYGYTF. The whole variable domain, remainder taken from reference TRBV18 and TRBJ1-2, is NAGVMQNPRHLVRRRGQEARLRCSPMKGHSHVYWYRQLPEEGLKFMVYLQKENIIDESGMPKERFSAEFPKEGPSILRIQQVVRGDSAAYFCASSPVVKNYGYTFGSGTRLTVV.